Presented here are 11 T cell receptor beta chains from one specimen sequenced in a study of CD8+ T cells in alopecia areata. Alopecia areata patients provided lesional scalp punch biopsies and peripheral blood. RNA extraction and reverse transcription yielded cDNA as sequencing template. The assay was immunoSEQ multiplex PCR, and TCRdb's table has in-frame clones only and misses some. In the table there are about 14,000 clones, about 50% of which are singletons. This sample comprised skin, obtained at week 0. The source of these receptors is a human donor with alopecia areata.

The CDR3 nucleotides are TGCGCCAGCAGCCAACAAGCTGACAGGGGAAAGTACTACACCTTC. Its translation is CASSQQADRGKYYTF. This chain connects TRBV4-3 to TRBJ1-2, with 8 bases lining up with TRBD1. CDR3 length equals 15 residues. Trimming at V came to 2 bases and at J to 10 bases, leaving 12 bases not matched to a gene. Germline V gives CDR1 LGHNA, CDR2 YSLEER.

The table lists this clone with a count of one. J is TRBJ1-2 and V is TRBV29-1; 7 bases map to TRBD1. The CDR3 length is 15 residues. Germline V gene lookup returns CDR1 SQVTM and CDR2 ANQGSEA. The junction had 9 bases not matched to a gene; V was cut back by 2 bases and J by 3 bases. This CDR3 reads CSVEPQGIQDYGYTF. In DNA form, the CDR3 reads TGCAGCGTTGAACCACAGGGGATTCAGGACTATGGCTACACCTTC.

The CDR3 here is CSVEFGGAGSYEQYF. The CDR3 DNA is TGCAGCGTTGAGTTTGGAGGGGCAGGCTCCTACGAGCAGTACTTC. The rearrangement links TRBV29-1 to TRBJ2-7, with D possibly TRBD2 on 6 matching bases. The CDR3 is 15 amino acids. With 3 bases removed from V and 0 bases from J, the gap between germline ends came to 15 bases. Germline V lookup: CDR1 SQVTM, CDR2 ANQGSEA.

The chain links TRBV28 to TRBJ2-5; 8 positions match TRBD2. Trimming took 6 bases from V and 5 from J; bases not matched to a gene: 14. The CDR3 runs 16 residues. Germline-derived CDR1 and CDR2 are MDHEN and SYDVKM. The CDR3 spells CASSLPFGGAEETQYF. The CDR3 DNA reads TGTGCCAGCAGCCTGCCTTTCGGGGGGGCGGAGGAGACCCAGTACTTC.

The chain joins TRBV6-5 to TRBJ2-5; 10 nucleotides line up with TRBD1. The CDR3 is 14 residues long. V lost 5 bases and J lost 5; bases outside the gene matches: 5. CDR1 and CDR2 from the germline V gene are MNHEY and SVGAGI. The CDR3 region has the DNA TGTGCCAGCAGTCGACAGGGGGCAGGGGAGACCCAGTACTTC. It encodes CASSRQGAGETQYF.

This chain uses TRBV7-6 with TRBJ2-2, with D tentatively TRBD1 (5 bases). Germline V lookup: CDR1 SGHVS, CDR2 FNYEAQ. Deletions cut 5 bases from V and 2 bases from J, with 15 bases between. The CDR3 runs 16 residues. The CDR3 coding sequence is TGTGCCAGCAGCAGTAGGACACCTGATAACACCGGGGAGCTGTTTTTT. Translating gives CASSSRTPDNTGELFF.

The genes are TRBV5-4 and TRBJ1-1, with a possible D match to TRBD1 (6 bases). V was shortened by 1 base and J by 4 bases, with 8 bases between the two germline ends. The CDR3 extends over 13 amino acids. Germline assignment: CDR1 SGHNT and CDR2 YYREEE (reference sequence). CDR3 coding DNA: TGTGCCAGCAGCTTGAGGGGGGGCACTGAAGCTTTCTTT. This translates into CASSLRGGTEAFF.

The gene calls are TRBV10-3 and TRBJ2-7; 8 nucleotides line up with TRBD1. V gave up 10 bases and J gave up 1 base; unmatched junction bases: 6. This CDR3 region has 13 residues. The germline gives CDR1 ENHRY, CDR2 SYGVKD. The chain's CDR3 is CATETGESYEQYF. CDR3 in DNA: TGTGCCACTGAGACAGGGGAATCCTACGAGCAGTACTTC.

This clone was detected a few times. CDR3 nucleotides: TGTGCCTGGAGTGTACTTTGCCAGGGGACAGGGACCGGACAGCCCCAGCATTTT. Its translation: CAWSVLCQGTGTGQPQHF. The chain carries TRBV30 and TRBJ1-5, with 9 bases fitting TRBD1. Per germline, CDR1 GTSNPN and CDR2 SVGIG (reference sequence). The CDR3 has 18 residues. The V segment lost 0 bases and the J segment 7 bases; nucleotides outside the gene matches: 16. The full variable domain, completed using reference TRBV30 and TRBJ1-5, is SQTIHQWPATLVQPVGSPLSLECTVEGTSNPNLYWYRQAAGRGLQLLFYSVGIGQISSEVPQNLSASRPQDRQFILSSKKLLLSDSGFYLCAWSVLCQGTGTGQPQHFGDGTRLSIL.

The chain recombines TRBV30 with TRBJ1-2, with TRBD1 matching 11 bases. This CDR3 contains 20 residues. V dropped 3 bases and J dropped 7; count of bases not matched to a gene: 25. CDR1 and CDR2 from the germline V gene are GTSNPN and SVGIG (reference sequence). CDR3 sequence reads: CAWRAPFPYPRDRGIGGYTF. CDR3 nucleotide sequence: TGTGCCTGGAGAGCACCGTTCCCCTACCCTAGGGACAGGGGGATCGGTGGCTACACCTTC.

The chain combines TRBV5-6 with TRBJ1-1; D is unclear. The CDR3 contains 11 residues. The germline V gene has CDR1 SGHDT and CDR2 YYEEEE. V was pared by 1 base and J by 5 bases, with 3 bases between. Here the CDR3 DNA reads TGTGCCAGCAGCTTGCGGACTGAAGCTTTCTTT. It translates to CASSLRTEAFF.